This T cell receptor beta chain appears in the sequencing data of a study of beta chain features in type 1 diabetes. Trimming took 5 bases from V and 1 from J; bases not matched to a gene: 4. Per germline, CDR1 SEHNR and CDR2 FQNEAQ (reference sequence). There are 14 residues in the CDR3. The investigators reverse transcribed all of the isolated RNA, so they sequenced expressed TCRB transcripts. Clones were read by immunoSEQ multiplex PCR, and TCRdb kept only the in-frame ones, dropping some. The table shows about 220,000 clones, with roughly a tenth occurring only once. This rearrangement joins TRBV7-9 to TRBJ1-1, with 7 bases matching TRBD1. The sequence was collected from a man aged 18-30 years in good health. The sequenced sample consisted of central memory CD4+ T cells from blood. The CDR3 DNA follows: TGTGCCAGCAGCCTCACAGGGGCGAACACTGAAGCTTTCTTT. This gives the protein CASSLTGANTEAFF.